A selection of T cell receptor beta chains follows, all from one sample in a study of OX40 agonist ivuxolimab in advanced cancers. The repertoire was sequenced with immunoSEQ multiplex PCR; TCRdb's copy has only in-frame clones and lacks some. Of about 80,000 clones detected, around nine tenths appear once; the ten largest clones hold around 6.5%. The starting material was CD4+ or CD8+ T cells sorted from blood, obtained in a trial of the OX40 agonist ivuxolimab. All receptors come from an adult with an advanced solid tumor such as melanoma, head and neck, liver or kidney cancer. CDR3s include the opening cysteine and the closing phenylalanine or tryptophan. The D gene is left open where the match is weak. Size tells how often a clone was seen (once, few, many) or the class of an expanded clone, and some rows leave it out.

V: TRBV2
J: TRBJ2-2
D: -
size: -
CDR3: CASSDRGLGTGELFF
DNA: TGTGCCAGCAGTGATCGGGGGCTCGGCACCGGGGAGCTGTTTTTT

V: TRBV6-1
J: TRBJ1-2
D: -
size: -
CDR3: CASSDGLGDGYTF
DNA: TGTGCCAGCAGTGACGGGCTGGGGGACGGCTACACCTTC

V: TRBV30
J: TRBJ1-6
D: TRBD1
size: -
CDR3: CAWSAWRGTGKNSPLHF
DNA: TGTGCCTGGAGCGCCTGGCGTGGGACAGGGAAAAATTCACCCCTCCACTTT

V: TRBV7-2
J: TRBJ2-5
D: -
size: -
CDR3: CASRLRGGRIQETQYF
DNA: TGTGCCAGCCGCCTGAGGGGCGGCAGGATTCAAGAGACCCAGTACTTC

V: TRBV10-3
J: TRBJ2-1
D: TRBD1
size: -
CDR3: CAIMGDRGYNEQFF
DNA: TGTGCCATCATGGGGGACAGGGGCTACAATGAGCAGTTCTTC

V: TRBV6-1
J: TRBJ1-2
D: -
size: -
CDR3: CASRISIGYGYTF
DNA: TGTGCCAGCAGGATCTCGATAGGGTATGGCTACACCTTC

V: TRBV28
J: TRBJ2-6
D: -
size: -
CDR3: CASRGAGANVLTF
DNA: TGTGCCAGCAGGGGTGCAGGGGCCAACGTCCTGACTTTC

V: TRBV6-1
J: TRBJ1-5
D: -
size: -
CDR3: CASSEAGGRAQHF
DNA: TGTGCCAGCAGTGAAGCGGGTGGGAGAGCCCAGCATTTT

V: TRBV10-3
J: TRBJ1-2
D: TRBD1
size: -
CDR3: CAISRQGADYGYTF
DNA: TGTGCCATCAGCAGACAGGGGGCGGACTATGGCTACACCTTC

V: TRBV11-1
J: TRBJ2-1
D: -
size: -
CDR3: CASSRDFEQFF
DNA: TGTGCCAGCAGTCGGGACTTCGAGCAGTTCTTC

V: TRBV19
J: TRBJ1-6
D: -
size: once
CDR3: CASSMTAINAYNSPLHF
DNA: TGTGCCAGTAGTATGACGGCGATCAATGCCTATAATTCACCCCTCCACTTT

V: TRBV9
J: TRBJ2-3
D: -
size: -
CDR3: CASSVDWLDGTDTQYF
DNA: TGTGCCAGCAGCGTAGATTGGCTAGATGGCACAGATACGCAGTATTTT

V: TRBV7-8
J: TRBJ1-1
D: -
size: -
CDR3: CASSLWSGNTEAFF
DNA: TGTGCCAGCAGCTTATGGTCGGGTAACACTGAAGCTTTCTTT

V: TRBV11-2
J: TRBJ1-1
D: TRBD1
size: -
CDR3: CASSLGGQGRLRSTEAFF
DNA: TGTGCCAGCAGCTTAGGGGGACAGGGGCGTCTTCGGAGTACTGAAGCTTTCTTT

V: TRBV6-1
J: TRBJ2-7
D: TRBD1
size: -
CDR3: CASGQGAAYEQYF
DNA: TGTGCCAGCGGACAGGGGGCAGCCTACGAGCAGTACTTC

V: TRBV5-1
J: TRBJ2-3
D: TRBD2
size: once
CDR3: CASRTSGGTDTQYF
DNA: TGCGCCAGCAGGACCAGCGGGGGGACAGATACGCAGTATTTT

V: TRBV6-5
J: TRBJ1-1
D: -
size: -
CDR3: CASSLNGEAFF
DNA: TGTGCCAGCAGTCTGAATGGTGAAGCTTTCTTT

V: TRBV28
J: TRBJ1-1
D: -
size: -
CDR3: CASRTGGAHTEAFF
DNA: TGTGCCAGCAGGACGGGGGGCGCGCACACTGAAGCTTTCTTT

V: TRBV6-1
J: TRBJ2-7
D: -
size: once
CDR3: CASTRTEIEQYF
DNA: TGTGCCAGCACCCGAACCGAGATCGAGCAGTACTTC

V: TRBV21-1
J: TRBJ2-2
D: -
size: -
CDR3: CARVTGWANTGELFF
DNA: TGTGCCAGGGTGACAGGGTGGGCGAACACCGGGGAGCTGTTTTTT

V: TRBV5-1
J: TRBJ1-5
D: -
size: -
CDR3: CASSPKSGDQPQHF
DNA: TGCGCCAGCAGCCCCAAGTCCGGGGATCAGCCCCAGCATTTT

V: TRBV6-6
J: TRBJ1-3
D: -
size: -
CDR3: CASSINGGGNTIYF
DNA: TGTGCCAGCAGCATTAACGGGGGCGGAAACACCATATATTTT

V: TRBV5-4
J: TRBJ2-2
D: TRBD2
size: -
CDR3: CASSFPAGGLTGELFF
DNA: TGTGCCAGCAGCTTCCCGGCGGGGGGTCTTACCGGGGAGCTGTTTTTT

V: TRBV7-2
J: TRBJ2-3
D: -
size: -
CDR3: CASSLRGGGTDTQYF
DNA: TGTGCCAGCAGCTTACGGGGCGGGGGCACAGATACGCAGTATTTT